The 25 T cell receptor beta chains reported below all come from one sample, sequenced in a study of cytomegalovirus exposure and HLA in healthy donors. PCR involved 60 Vbeta and 13 Jbeta primers. Using immunoSEQ multiplex PCR, the repertoire was profiled, and TCRdb retains in-frame clones only, with some absent. Here the sample spans about 240,000 clones, about four fifths being singletons. The sequenced material came from PBMCs. These receptors were collected from a woman between 40 and 50 years old in good health and CMV-seropositive.

The J gene is TRBJ2-1, the V gene TRBV15, with 8 bases matching TRBD1. The CDR3 contains 16 residues. Germline V gene data show CDR1 as LNHNV and CDR2 as YYDKDF (reference sequence). V shed 1 base and J 4 bases; nucleotides not matched to a gene: 6. The chain's CDR3 is CATSRGQGAGYNEQFF. In DNA form, the CDR3 reads TGTGCCACCAGCAGAGGGCAGGGGGCAGGGTACAATGAGCAGTTCTTC.

This chain links TRBV29-1 with TRBJ2-3; 13 positions agree with TRBD2. Germline trimming cut 6 bases from V and 1 base from J; bases unmatched to any gene: 1. The CDR3 contains 14 residues. The V gene's germline CDR1 is SQVTM and CDR2 ANQGSEA. DNA for the CDR3: TGCAGCGTGGGGACTAGCGGGGGCACAGATACGCAGTATTTT. Protein product: CSVGTSGGTDTQYF.

The chain uses TRBV9 and TRBJ2-7, with a weak D call TRBD2 (6 bases). Germline V gene lookup returns CDR1 SGDLS and CDR2 YYNGEE. V was shortened by 7 bases and J by 6 bases, with 11 bases between the two germline ends. The CDR3 runs 11 residues. As DNA, the CDR3 is TGTGCCAGCTCGTCGGGGGTCGAGCAGTACTTC. Protein product: CASSSGVEQYF.

The chain employs TRBV5-1 and TRBJ2-3; 8 bases map to TRBD2. This CDR3 has 16 residues. Losses at the gene ends were 0 bases for V and 2 bases for J; bases not matched to a gene: 5. The germline CDR1 and CDR2 sequences are SGHRS and YFSETQ. CDR3 nucleotides: TGCGCCAGCAGCTTGGTGGGGACTAGTGACACAGATACGCAGTATTTT. This encodes CASSLVGTSDTDTQYF. Combining the CDR3 with reference TRBV5-1 and TRBJ2-3 gives the whole variable domain KAGVTQTPRYLIKTRGQQVTLSCSPISGHRSVSWYQQTPGQGLQFLFEYFSETQRNKGNFPGRFSGRQFSNSRSEMNVSTLELGDSALYLCASSLVGTSDTDTQYFGPGTRLTVL.

The chain carries TRBV19 and TRBJ1-1, with TRBD1 as a possible D gene (5 bases). This CDR3 region has 17 residues. Trimming shortened V by 5 bases and J by 0 bases, and 19 bases separated the two germline ends. Germline CDR1 is LNHDA and CDR2 is SQIVND (reference sequence). CDR3 sequence (DNA): TGTGCCAGTAGTCCCTTTTCGGGGGGGTCTTTGAACACTGAAGCTTTCTTT. This sequence encodes CASSPFSGGSLNTEAFF.

The chain has TRBV5-1 and TRBJ2-5; D is unclear. CDR1 is SGHRS, CDR2 YFSETQ, per germline. This CDR3 is 12 amino acids long. The V gene lost 4 bases and the J gene lost 0 bases, with 4 bases spanning the gap. The CDR3 protein is CASSINQETQYF. The CDR3 region has the DNA TGCGCCAGCAGCATAAACCAAGAGACCCAGTACTTC.

This chain links TRBV6-5 with TRBJ1-5, with D maybe TRBD1 (6 bases). V was shortened by 2 bases and J by 6 bases, with 14 bases between the two germline ends. The CDR3 runs to 15 residues. Germline V gene sequence: CDR1 MNHEY, CDR2 SVGAGI. The CDR3 coding sequence is TGTGCCAGCAGTTACAATTCAGGGGCAGGTCAGCCCCAGCATTTT. It yields the protein CASSYNSGAGQPQHF.

The chain carries TRBV19 and TRBJ2-2; 9 nucleotides align to TRBD1. Losses at the gene ends were 9 bases for V and 3 bases for J; bases not matched to a gene: 5. The CDR3 has 14 residues. The V gene's germline CDR1 is LNHDA and CDR2 SQIVND (reference sequence). The CDR3 region is CASLDRGDTGELFF. The CDR3 region has the DNA TGTGCCAGCTTGGACAGGGGAGACACCGGGGAGCTGTTTTTT.

The rearrangement joins TRBV5-1 to TRBJ1-2, with 9 bases matching TRBD1. The CDR3 is made up of 15 amino acids. Looked up from germline, CDR1 is SGHRS and CDR2 is YFSETQ. The J segment lost 2 bases and the V segment lost 0 bases, leaving 2 bases of the junction unmatched. This CDR3 reads CASSLEQGANYGYTF. The CDR3 DNA reads TGCGCCAGCAGCTTGGAACAGGGGGCGAACTATGGCTACACCTTC.

This chain links TRBV6-6 with TRBJ1-2; the match to TRBD1 covers 7 bases. Germline V gives CDR1 MNHNY, CDR2 SVGAGI (reference sequence). The CDR3 runs to 14 residues. The V segment lost 2 bases and the J segment 2 bases; nucleotides outside the gene matches: 2. CDR3 amino acids: CASSYTGDNYGYTF. The CDR3 DNA follows: TGTGCCAGCAGTTACACAGGGGACAACTATGGCTACACCTTC.

V and J are TRBV30 and TRBJ2-7; TRBD2 agrees at 14 bases. This CDR3 is built from 17 residues. Germline V gene lookup returns CDR1 GTSNPN and CDR2 SVGIG (reference sequence). J was trimmed by 5 bases and V by 3 bases; bases with no gene match: 12. CDR3 loop: CAWSPIGLAGGEDEQYF. The DNA of the CDR3 is TGTGCCTGGAGCCCTATTGGACTAGCGGGAGGAGAGGACGAGCAGTACTTC.

This chain connects TRBV5-1 to TRBJ2-5; D remains ambiguous. Trimming shortened V by 0 bases and J by 5 bases, and 5 bases separated the two germline ends. The CDR3 runs 12 residues. Germline V gene sequence: CDR1 SGHRS, CDR2 YFSETQ. The chain's CDR3 is CASSLDGETQYF. The CDR3 DNA follows: TGCGCCAGCAGCTTGGACGGGGAGACCCAGTACTTC.

The chain has TRBV7-2 and TRBJ2-7, with 10 bases matching TRBD1. The CDR3 length is 15 residues. Trimming cost V 4 bases and J 3 bases; bases outside gene matches: 6. Per the germline V gene, CDR1 is SGHTA and CDR2 is FQGNSA. The CDR3: CASSSAGQGRYEQYF. CDR3 DNA sequence: TGTGCCAGCAGCTCAGCGGGACAGGGGCGCTACGAGCAGTACTTC.

This sequence joins TRBV7-2 and TRBJ2-3; D not resolved. With 0 bases removed from V and 5 bases from J, the gap between germline ends came to 6 bases. CDR1 and CDR2 (germline): SGHTA, FQGNSA. This CDR3 contains 13 residues. The CDR3 sequence is CASSLAHRDTQYF. In DNA form, the CDR3 reads TGTGCCAGCAGCTTAGCCCACAGAGATACGCAGTATTTT.

This chain uses TRBV30 with TRBJ1-6; weak D call: TRBD1 (5 bases). The CDR3 totals 16 residues. Between the trimmed V and J ends, which lost 4 bases and 7 bases, there was a span of 20 bases. The germline V gene has CDR1 GTSNPN and CDR2 SVGIG (reference sequence). The CDR3 spells CAWIRGRSTGNSPLHF. DNA for the CDR3: TGTGCCTGGATCCGAGGACGGAGCACAGGAAATTCACCCCTCCACTTT. The full variable domain, with the rest looked up from reference TRBV30 and TRBJ1-6, is SQTIHQWPATLVQPVGSPLSLECTVEGTSNPNLYWYRQAAGRGLQLLFYSVGIGQISSEVPQNLSASRPQDRQFILSSKKLLLSDSGFYLCAWIRGRSTGNSPLHFGNGTRLTVT.

V usage is TRBV5-6 and J usage is TRBJ2-3; 7 bases line up with TRBD1. Trimming took 2 bases from V and 4 from J; bases not matched to a gene: 4. The CDR3 extends over 14 amino acids. CDR1 is SGHDT, CDR2 YYEEEE, per germline. CDR3 residues: CASSFKQGPDTQYF. In nucleotides, the CDR3 is TGTGCCAGCAGCTTTAAACAGGGGCCAGATACGCAGTATTTT.

Only one count was recorded for this clone. The V and J genes are TRBV10-3 and TRBJ1-2, with 7 positions matching TRBD1. V was pared by 2 bases and J by 5 bases, with 8 bases of the junction left unmatched. CDR3 length equals 15 residues. CDR1 is ENHRY, CDR2 SYGVKD, per germline. The CDR3 protein is CAISEPQAGGYGYTF. The CDR3 DNA reads as TGTGCCATCAGTGAGCCTCAGGCAGGGGGGTATGGCTACACCTTC.

The chain links TRBV5-4 to TRBJ2-7, with D possibly being TRBD1 (6 bases). Germline CDR1 is SGHNT and CDR2 is YYREEE (reference sequence). V dropped 0 bases and J dropped 6 bases, with 13 bases sitting between them. CDR3 size: 14 residues. DNA for the CDR3: TGTGCCAGCAGCTTGGCAGGGGCCAGGAGCGAGCAGTACTTC. Its translation: CASSLAGARSEQYF.

This rearrangement joins TRBV18 to TRBJ2-1; 9 nucleotides agree with TRBD2. V lost 3 bases and J lost 13; bases outside the gene matches: 7. The germline CDR1 and CDR2 sequences are KGHSH and LQKENI. CDR3 length: 13 amino acids. The DNA for the CDR3 is TGTGCCAGCTCACCTTACTCCGGGACTAGCCAGTTCTTC. This codes for CASSPYSGTSQFF. Looking up the rest from reference TRBV18 and TRBJ2-1 gives the full variable domain: NAGVMQNPRHLVRRRGQEARLRCSPMKGHSHVYWYRQLPEEGLKFMVYLQKENIIDESGMPKERFSAEFPKEGPSILRIQQVVRGDSAAYFCASSPYSGTSQFFGPGTRLTVL.

This chain links TRBV5-1 with TRBJ2-3, with 9 positions matching TRBD2. Germline trimming cut 2 bases from V and 3 bases from J; bases unmatched to any gene: 4. The germline V gene has CDR1 SGHRS and CDR2 YFSETQ. The CDR3 contains 15 residues. The CDR3 DNA follows: TGCGCCAGCAGCTTCCGACTAGCGGAAACAGATACGCAGTATTTT. It encodes CASSFRLAETDTQYF.

The rearrangement joins TRBV6-6 to TRBJ2-3; 10 bases are shared with TRBD1. This CDR3 has 15 amino acids. Germline V CDR1 and CDR2: MNHNY, SVGAGI (reference sequence). Losses at the gene ends were 4 bases for V and 4 bases for J; bases not matched to a gene: 5. CDR3 in DNA: TGTGCCAGCAGTTCGACAGGGGGCTTGTCAGATACGCAGTATTTT. This translates into CASSSTGGLSDTQYF.

The chain is built from TRBV6-6 and TRBJ2-1; TRBD2 matches 9 bases. J lost 9 bases, V lost 0 bases, and 9 bases had no gene match. Germline CDR1 reads MNHNY; CDR2 reads SVGAGI (reference sequence). This CDR3 contains 16 residues. The CDR3 protein is CASSYSSGSGGGEQFF. In nucleotides, the CDR3 is TGTGCCAGCAGTTACTCGAGTGGTAGCGGGGGTGGTGAGCAGTTCTTC.

This clone was observed once. This chain links TRBV5-1 with TRBJ2-3; D is perhaps TRBD1 (6 bases). This CDR3 has 13 amino acids. V was shortened by 6 bases and J by 1 base, with 9 bases between the two germline ends. Germline CDR1 and CDR2: SGHRS and YFSETQ. CDR3 loop: CASKTGRTDTQYF. For the CDR3, the DNA is TGCGCCAGCAAGACAGGACGCACAGATACGCAGTATTTT. The entire variable domain, with the rest obtained from reference TRBV5-1 and TRBJ2-3, is as follows: KAGVTQTPRYLIKTRGQQVTLSCSPISGHRSVSWYQQTPGQGLQFLFEYFSETQRNKGNFPGRFSGRQFSNSRSEMNVSTLELGDSALYLCASKTGRTDTQYFGPGTRLTVL.

A note on this clone: One end of the junction fails to match germline, which may point to a read error. The genes are TRBV7-9 and TRBJ1-2, with 8 bases that match TRBD1. CDR1 and CDR2 (germline): SEHNR, FQNEAQ (reference sequence). CDR3 length equals 13 residues. CDR3 residues: CSSFGDRRNGYTF. The CDR3 region has the DNA TGTTCCAGCTTCGGGGACAGGAGGAATGGCTACACCTTC. Full variable domain (remainder filled in from reference TRBV7-9 and TRBJ1-2): DTGVSQNPRHKITKRGQNVTFRCDPISEHNRLYWYRQTLGQGPEFLTYFQNEAQLEKSRLLSDRFSAERPKGSFSTLEIQRTEQGDSAMYLCSSFGDRRNGYTFGSGTRLTVV.

The chain recombines TRBV7-2 with TRBJ2-3, with TRBD2 identical over 8 bases. There are 15 residues in the CDR3. Germline-derived CDR1 and CDR2 are SGHTA and FQGNSA. Trimming removed 4 bases from V and 2 bases from J; junction bases left unmatched: 5. The CDR3 DNA reads TGTGCCAGCAGCTCTGAGCGGGGGCCCACAGATACGCAGTATTTT. Its protein is CASSSERGPTDTQYF.